The source of this TCR beta chain is a study of T cell repertoires in cytomegalovirus infection. With respect to this clonotype: What it recognizes is unknown.

MiXCR, applied by TCRdb to the reads, yields one record per CDR3 protein. The sample records some 350,000 distinct CDR3 sequences, about 27% being singletons. Deletions cut 0 bases from V and 5 bases from J, with 14 bases between. This CDR3 is 15 amino acids long. Germline values: CDR1 SGHRS, CDR2 YFSETQ. V is TRBV5-1 and J is TRBJ2-5; D is undetermined. This TCR derives from a human donor in good health (CMV status not recorded). Some clones in this sample may be carry-over from other donors' samples. The source was cultured PBMCs, collected from culture after CMV antigen stimulation. CDR3 residues: CASSLGPSTAETQYF. The CDR3 DNA follows: TGCGCCAGCAGCTTGGGACCCTCAACGGCGGAGACCCAGTACTTC. Full variable domain (rest looked up from reference TRBV5-1 and TRBJ2-5): KAGVTQTPRYLIKTRGQQVTLSCSPISGHRSVSWYQQTPGQGLQFLFEYFSETQRNKGNFPGRFSGRQFSNSRSEMNVSTLELGDSALYLCASSLGPSTAETQYFGPGTRLLVL.